These 19 T cell receptor beta chains came from one sample sequenced in a study of blood T cell repertoires in COVID-19. TCRdb's table, derived via immunoSEQ multiplex PCR, lists solely in-frame clones and lacks some. The sample has 350,000 or so clones; almost 90% are singletons. The source material was peripheral blood. The receptors come from a man in his late teens or twenties with active or convalescent COVID-19.

The chain links TRBV19 to TRBJ2-2; D is uncertain. The CDR3 totals 16 residues. Germline lookup yields CDR1 LNHDA and CDR2 SQIVND (reference sequence). Trimming left V 5 bases short and J 1 base short, with 14 bases between. The CDR3 region is CASSPQAKVNTGELFF. The CDR3, as DNA: TGTGCCAGTAGTCCCCAGGCCAAGGTGAACACCGGGGAGCTGTTTTTT.

Points on this clone: This may come from a read error, since a much larger clone is one base off. V and J are TRBV7-2 and TRBJ2-7; 9 bases are a match to TRBD1. Germline lookup yields CDR1 SGHTA and CDR2 FQGNSA. This CDR3 has 14 amino acids. The J segment lost 2 bases and the V segment lost 4 bases, leaving 3 bases of the junction unmatched. CDR3 sequence: CASSSGTGPYEQYF. The CDR3 DNA sequence: TGTGCCAGCAGCTCCGGGACAGGGCCCTACGAGCAGTACTTC. Full variable domain (missing parts from reference TRBV7-2 and TRBJ2-7): GAGVSQSPSNKVTEKGKDVELRCDPISGHTALYWYRQSLGQGLEFLIYFQGNSAPDKSGLPSDRFSAERTGGSVSTLTIQRTQQEDSAVYLCASSSGTGPYEQYFGPGTRLTVT.

The chain has TRBV5-1 and TRBJ2-7; D is perhaps TRBD1 (5 bases). Trimming pared 0 bases from V and 0 bases from J, leaving 22 bases between. The germline V gene encodes CDR1 SGHRS and CDR2 YFSETQ. The length of the CDR3 is 19 residues. The CDR3 is CASSLAAGPVAKSSYEQYF. CDR3 coding DNA: TGCGCCAGCAGCTTGGCCGCAGGGCCCGTGGCCAAAAGCTCCTACGAGCAGTACTTC.

The chain is built from TRBV13 and TRBJ1-1; TRBD1 might be the D (5 bases). There are 15 residues in the CDR3. Germline values: CDR1 PRHDT, CDR2 FYEKMQ (reference sequence). The V and J ends lost 4 bases and 4 bases respectively, with 16 bases between them. This chain's CDR3 is CASSSDLGGRTEAFF. The CDR3 DNA follows: TGTGCCAGCAGCTCGGACCTCGGGGGTCGCACTGAAGCTTTCTTT.

This clone was seen only once. The J gene is TRBJ1-3, the V gene TRBV19; the D is unclear. The CDR3 contains 15 residues. Trimming cost V 8 bases and J 0 bases, with 14 bases left between them. Germline loops: CDR1 LNHDA, CDR2 SQIVND (reference sequence). The CDR3 sequence is CASGGGLSSGNTIYF. Here the CDR3 DNA reads TGTGCCAGTGGAGGAGGGCTGAGCTCTGGAAACACCATATATTTT.

The chain uses TRBV27 and TRBJ1-1; TRBD1 matches at 8 bases. There are 16 residues in the CDR3. Trimming at V came to 5 bases and at J to 4 bases, leaving 12 bases not matched to a gene. CDR1 MNHEY and CDR2 SMNVEV come from the germline V gene (reference sequence). DNA of the CDR3: TGTGCCAGCAGTCCGGGACAGGCCCCCGGGGTCACTGAAGCTTTCTTT. This sequence encodes CASSPGQAPGVTEAFF.

This clone has only one observation. V gene TRBV21-1 combines with J gene TRBJ1-2; the table assigns TRBD1, which was not confirmed against the DNA. TRBV21-1 represents a pseudogene. The CDR3 has 16 residues. The CDR3 DNA reads TGTGCCAGCAGCAAAGCGCTGGGTCAGGGTCCCTATGGCTACACCTTC. The encoded protein is CASSKALGQGPYGYTF.

The J gene is TRBJ2-5, the V gene TRBV5-1; D might be TRBD2 (6 bases). This CDR3 has 15 residues. Germline V lookup: CDR1 SGHRS, CDR2 YFSETQ. Deletions cut 5 bases from V and 0 bases from J, with 14 bases between. CDR3 DNA: TGCGCCAGCAGATCAAACGGAGGGAACCAAGAGACCCAGTACTTC. Translated, it gives CASRSNGGNQETQYF.

The chain is built from TRBV7-9 and TRBJ1-1; 7 bases agree with TRBD1. The CDR3 runs 15 residues. J gave up 0 bases and V 5 bases, and 6 bases lay outside the gene matches. CDR1 is SEHNR and CDR2 is FQNEAQ in the germline V gene (reference sequence). CDR3 DNA sequence: TGTGCCAGCAGCCCCTGGGACAGAGTGAACACTGAAGCTTTCTTT. It is translated as CASSPWDRVNTEAFF.

The gene calls are TRBV12-3 or TRBV12-4 and TRBJ1-2; D gene uncertain. The CDR3 is made up of 12 amino acids. Trimming removed 3 bases from V and 6 bases from J, with 8 bases in between. CDR3 in amino acids: CASSFALDGYTF. CDR3 sequence (DNA): TGTGCCAGCAGTTTTGCGCTGGATGGCTACACCTTC.

The V and J genes are TRBV10-3 and TRBJ2-3; no reliable D call. V lost 3 bases to trimming and J lost 4 bases, with 8 bases between them. The CDR3 loop spans 13 amino acids. Germline CDR1 and CDR2: ENHRY and SYGVKD. As DNA, the CDR3 is TGTGCCATCAGTGAACTGGTACCAGATACGCAGTATTTT. Its protein product is CAISELVPDTQYF.

The V gene is TRBV5-1, the J gene TRBJ1-2; D is perhaps TRBD1 (5 bases). V shed 0 bases and J shed 2 bases, with 5 bases lying between them. Germline CDR1 SGHRS, CDR2 YFSETQ. This CDR3 is built from 13 residues. The CDR3 DNA reads TGCGCCAGCAGCTTGGACAGGAACTATGGCTACACCTTC. Its protein is CASSLDRNYGYTF.

This clone is a singleton in its sample. This chain joins TRBV29-1 and TRBJ2-7; the match to TRBD1 covers 7 bases. The germline CDR1 and CDR2 sequences are SQVTM and ANQGSEA. The CDR3 is 14 amino acids. J gave up 0 bases and V 7 bases, and 9 bases lay outside the gene matches. The CDR3 region is CSARDSRSSYEQYF. DNA of the CDR3: TGCAGCGCTAGGGACAGTAGAAGCTCCTACGAGCAGTACTTC.

V usage is TRBV29-1 and J usage is TRBJ2-1, with D perhaps matching TRBD2 (7 bases). Germline V CDR1 and CDR2: SQVTM, ANQGSEA. The CDR3 runs to 14 residues. Trimming took 7 bases from V and 5 from J, leaving 18 bases between them. CDR3 sequence reads: CSATTQGTNNEQFF. The CDR3 nucleotides are TGCAGCGCCACTACTCAGGGGACTAACAATGAGCAGTTCTTC.

The genes are TRBV3-1 (or the pseudogene TRBV3-2) and TRBJ2-3; no clear D gene. CDR3 length equals 15 residues. V was pared by 5 bases and J by 4 bases, with 16 bases between. CDR1 LGHDT and CDR2 YNNKEL come from the germline V gene (reference sequence). The CDR3 bases are TGTGCCAGCAGCGAGGAAAACGGGTGGTCAGATACGCAGTATTTT. This encodes CASSEENGWSDTQYF.

This sequence joins TRBV28 and TRBJ2-7; a possible D gene is TRBD1 (6 bases). Germline V gene data show CDR1 as MDHEN and CDR2 as SYDVKM. The CDR3 runs to 13 residues. V was shortened by 6 bases and J by 7 bases, with 16 bases between the two germline ends. CDR3 in DNA: TGTGCCAGCAGCCTAGGACAGTCAGGAGAGCAGTACTTC. It is translated as CASSLGQSGEQYF.

The chain employs TRBV6-6 and TRBJ1-1, with a possible D match to TRBD1 (5 bases). V gave up 3 bases and J gave up 8 bases, with 7 bases separating them. The CDR3 contains 11 residues. Germline V lookup: CDR1 MNHNY, CDR2 SVGAGI (reference sequence). CDR3 nucleotide sequence: TGTGCCAGCAGTTATCGGACAGAAGCTTTCTTT. Amino acids: CASSYRTEAFF.

Note on this clone: The same CDR3 is also encoded by other DNA sequences in this sample. The chain uses TRBV28 and TRBJ2-7; TRBD2 aligns across 14 bases. Germline CDR1 and CDR2: MDHEN and SYDVKM. Unmatched junction bases numbered 1, after V lost 2 bases and J lost 4 bases. CDR3 length equals 15 residues. CDR3 nucleotide sequence: TGTGCCAGCAGTTTAGGGACTAGCGGGAGTTACGAGCAGTACTTC. Its translation is CASSLGTSGSYEQYF. Full variable domain (missing parts from reference TRBV28 and TRBJ2-7): DVKVTQSSRYLVKRTGEKVFLECVQDMDHENMFWYRQDPGLGLRLIYFSYDVKMKEKGDIPEGYSVSREKKERFSLILESASTNQTSMYLCASSLGTSGSYEQYFGPGTRLTVT.

The chain combines TRBV18 with TRBJ1-5; D not certain. This CDR3 comprises 13 residues. CDR1 is KGHSH, CDR2 LQKENI, per germline. The V gene lost 5 bases and the J gene lost 3 bases, with 8 bases spanning the gap. The CDR3 region is CASSGEVNQPQHF. CDR3 sequence (DNA): TGTGCCAGCTCAGGGGAGGTCAATCAGCCCCAGCATTTT.